These T cell receptor beta chains were read from a single sample in a study of CD8+ T cells in alopecia areata. Assay used: immunoSEQ multiplex PCR; TCRdb lists only in-frame clones, some missing. The table shows about 70,000 clones, with under 55% occurring only once. Source: CD8+ T cells sorted from blood, taken at week 0. The receptors originated from a human donor with alopecia areata. Each CDR3 is given with its conserved first and last residue. Each record gives: clone size, J gene, V gene, D gene, CDR3 DNA, CDR3 protein. The D gene is left open where the match is weak. Clone size is not always given. Where it is, it says once, few, many or a class for expanded clones.

clone_size: .
j_call: TRBJ1-1
v_call: TRBV7-9
d_call: .
cdr3_nt: TGTGCCAGCAGCTCAACGGAACAGGGAATCGACACTGAAGCTTTCTTT
cdr3_aa: CASSSTEQGIDTEAFF

clone_size: medium-sized
j_call: TRBJ2-7
v_call: TRBV28
d_call: TRBD2
cdr3_nt: TGTGCCAGCATCAATCCGGGACTAGCGGGAGACTCCTACGAGCAGTACTTC
cdr3_aa: CASINPGLAGDSYEQYF

clone_size: .
j_call: TRBJ2-3
v_call: TRBV11-3
d_call: .
cdr3_nt: TGTGCCAGCAGCTTGACTCCCGCATCAGATACGCAGTATTTT
cdr3_aa: CASSLTPASDTQYF

clone_size: .
j_call: TRBJ2-1
v_call: TRBV29-1
d_call: TRBD1
cdr3_nt: TGCAGCGTTGACGACAGGGGGGATGAGCAGTTCTTC
cdr3_aa: CSVDDRGDEQFF

clone_size: .
j_call: TRBJ1-1
v_call: TRBV27
d_call: .
cdr3_nt: TGTGCCAGCAGTTTACGGCGAGGGGACACTGAAGCTTTCTTT
cdr3_aa: CASSLRRGDTEAFF

clone_size: .
j_call: TRBJ2-5
v_call: TRBV29-1
d_call: .
cdr3_nt: TGCAGCCCTCTAATACCGGACGGTAGAGAGACCCAGTACTTC
cdr3_aa: CSPLIPDGRETQYF

clone_size: .
j_call: TRBJ1-5
v_call: TRBV19
d_call: .
cdr3_nt: TGTGCCAGTAGTATATCTTCAGGGGGCAATCAGCCCCAGCATTTT
cdr3_aa: CASSISSGGNQPQHF

clone_size: .
j_call: TRBJ1-4
v_call: TRBV28
d_call: TRBD1
cdr3_nt: TGTGCCAGCAGCTCCAGGGGGCGGGAGGCAAAACTGTTTTTT
cdr3_aa: CASSSRGREAKLFF

clone_size: .
j_call: TRBJ1-2
v_call: TRBV29-1
d_call: TRBD1
cdr3_nt: TGCAGCGCAGGACAGGGGGCATACTATGGCTACACCTTC
cdr3_aa: CSAGQGAYYGYTF

clone_size: .
j_call: TRBJ2-7
v_call: TRBV6-5
d_call: .
cdr3_nt: TGTGCCAGCAGGTCCGACATGGGGGCCTACGAGCAGTACTTC
cdr3_aa: CASRSDMGAYEQYF

clone_size: .
j_call: TRBJ1-2
v_call: TRBV29-1
d_call: TRBD1
cdr3_nt: TGCAGCGTTGAAGAGGACAGGGAGTTCGGGTACACCTTC
cdr3_aa: CSVEEDREFGYTF

clone_size: few
j_call: TRBJ2-3
v_call: TRBV7-2
d_call: TRBD2
cdr3_nt: TGTGCCAGCAGCCTTGGCGGGAGGTGGGCAGATACGCAGTATTTT
cdr3_aa: CASSLGGRWADTQYF

clone_size: few
j_call: TRBJ1-1
v_call: TRBV10-2
d_call: TRBD1
cdr3_nt: TGCGCCAGTGACAGGGGGCGGAACACTGAAGCTTTCTTT
cdr3_aa: CASDRGRNTEAFF

clone_size: .
j_call: TRBJ2-5
v_call: TRBV7-9
d_call: .
cdr3_nt: TGTGCCAGCAGCCGGACCCAGGGAGGCGAGACCCAGTACTTC
cdr3_aa: CASSRTQGGETQYF

clone_size: .
j_call: TRBJ1-1
v_call: TRBV19
d_call: .
cdr3_nt: TGTGCCTCTGCGCGGGGGGCCACTGAAGCTTTCTTT
cdr3_aa: CASARGATEAFF

clone_size: .
j_call: TRBJ2-3
v_call: TRBV7-9
d_call: .
cdr3_nt: TGTGCCAGCAGTCATTACCAGGAGCAAGATACGCAGTATTTT
cdr3_aa: CASSHYQEQDTQYF

clone_size: few
j_call: TRBJ2-7
v_call: TRBV30
d_call: .
cdr3_nt: TGTGCCTGGAGTGGTACAGGCGCTTCCTACGAGCAGTACTTC
cdr3_aa: CAWSGTGASYEQYF

clone_size: .
j_call: TRBJ2-1
v_call: TRBV7-9
d_call: TRBD2
cdr3_nt: TGTGCCAGCAGCTTAGTACGACTAGCGGGAGTTGAGCAGTTCTTC
cdr3_aa: CASSLVRLAGVEQFF

clone_size: .
j_call: TRBJ2-1
v_call: TRBV30
d_call: TRBD2
cdr3_nt: TGTGCCTGGACCGACACACGAAGGACTAGATTTAGCAATGAGCAGTTCTTC
cdr3_aa: CAWTDTRRTRFSNEQFF

clone_size: few
j_call: TRBJ2-1
v_call: TRBV7-9
d_call: TRBD2
cdr3_nt: TGTGCCAGCAGCTTAGCGAGGCCTAGCGGGAACAATGAGCAGTTCTTC
cdr3_aa: CASSLARPSGNNEQFF

clone_size: .
j_call: TRBJ1-2
v_call: TRBV7-9
d_call: .
cdr3_nt: TGTGCCAGCAGCTCCGGGACTTATGGCTACACCTTC
cdr3_aa: CASSSGTYGYTF

clone_size: .
j_call: TRBJ2-1
v_call: TRBV27
d_call: TRBD2
cdr3_nt: TGTGCCAGCAGTTTGGGAGGGTCCTACAATGAGCAGTTCTTC
cdr3_aa: CASSLGGSYNEQFF

clone_size: .
j_call: TRBJ2-4
v_call: TRBV7-9
d_call: .
cdr3_nt: TGTGCCAGCAGCCTTCAGGTAGACATTCAGTACTTC
cdr3_aa: CASSLQVDIQYF

clone_size: few
j_call: TRBJ2-5
v_call: TRBV7-9
d_call: .
cdr3_nt: TGTGCCAGCAGGACAGGACCCCAAGAGACCCAGTACTTC
cdr3_aa: CASRTGPQETQYF

clone_size: .
j_call: TRBJ1-1
v_call: TRBV11-1
d_call: TRBD1
cdr3_nt: TGTGCCAGCAGCGGACAGGGGGTTGCCACTGAAGCTTTCTTT
cdr3_aa: CASSGQGVATEAFF

clone_size: few
j_call: TRBJ2-4
v_call: TRBV28
d_call: TRBD1
cdr3_nt: TGTGCCAGCAGGGAGCAGGGGGCTTCAGCCAAAAACATTCAGTACTTC
cdr3_aa: CASREQGASAKNIQYF

clone_size: .
j_call: TRBJ2-1
v_call: TRBV15
d_call: .
cdr3_nt: TGTGCCACCAGCAGAGATTTTGGGCCCGGGCATGAGCAGTTCTTC
cdr3_aa: CATSRDFGPGHEQFF

clone_size: .
j_call: TRBJ2-1
v_call: TRBV28
d_call: .
cdr3_nt: TGTGCCAGCACGCCTAGCAGCTCCTACAATGAGCAGTTCTTC
cdr3_aa: CASTPSSSYNEQFF

clone_size: .
j_call: TRBJ2-7
v_call: TRBV6-5
d_call: .
cdr3_nt: TGTGCCAGCAGTACCGCGACAGTGGCCTCCTACGAGCAGTACTTC
cdr3_aa: CASSTATVASYEQYF

clone_size: many
j_call: TRBJ2-7
v_call: TRBV6-1
d_call: TRBD1
cdr3_nt: TGTGCCAGCAGGGCCGGGACAGGAGAACCGCACTTC
cdr3_aa: CASRAGTGEPHF

clone_size: few
j_call: TRBJ2-3
v_call: TRBV29-1
d_call: .
cdr3_nt: TGCAGCGTTGCCGGGGCCAGCACAGATACGCAGTATTTT
cdr3_aa: CSVAGASTDTQYF

clone_size: many
j_call: TRBJ2-7
v_call: TRBV4-1
d_call: .
cdr3_nt: TGCGCCAGCAGCCAAGTAGGACAGTTCTACGAGCAGTACTTC
cdr3_aa: CASSQVGQFYEQYF

clone_size: few
j_call: TRBJ1-2
v_call: TRBV7-8
d_call: .
cdr3_nt: TGTGCCAGCAGTCCGGGGACGGCCGGATATGGCTACACCTTC
cdr3_aa: CASSPGTAGYGYTF

clone_size: .
j_call: TRBJ1-5
v_call: TRBV27
d_call: .
cdr3_nt: TGTGCCACAAAGGACGGGAATAGCAATCAGCCCCAGCATTTT
cdr3_aa: CATKDGNSNQPQHF

clone_size: .
j_call: TRBJ2-5
v_call: TRBV13
d_call: .
cdr3_nt: TGTGCCAGCAGCCCTCCTCCAGGTCCCACCCGTGAGACCCAGTACTTC
cdr3_aa: CASSPPPGPTRETQYF

clone_size: .
j_call: TRBJ2-7
v_call: TRBV9
d_call: TRBD2
cdr3_nt: TGTGCCAGCAGCGCTGGGGGGAGGGCCCCTGGTTACGAGCAGTACTTC
cdr3_aa: CASSAGGRAPGYEQYF

clone_size: few
j_call: TRBJ2-7
v_call: TRBV18
d_call: .
cdr3_nt: TGTGCCAGCTCCCCCTCCTCCGGGGCGTCCTCCTACGAGCAGTACTTC
cdr3_aa: CASSPSSGASSYEQYF

clone_size: few
j_call: TRBJ2-7
v_call: TRBV27
d_call: .
cdr3_nt: TGTGCCAGCAGTTTAAGGGGCCGTGTGAGGGACGAGCAGTACTTC
cdr3_aa: CASSLRGRVRDEQYF

clone_size: few
j_call: TRBJ2-1
v_call: TRBV5-1
d_call: .
cdr3_nt: TGCGCCAGCAGCTTGTACGGGGCGTACAATGAGCAGTTCTTC
cdr3_aa: CASSLYGAYNEQFF

clone_size: few
j_call: TRBJ2-1
v_call: TRBV2
d_call: TRBD2
cdr3_nt: TGTGCCAGCAGTCAACCGGGACTAGCGGGGTACAATGAGCAGTTCTTC
cdr3_aa: CASSQPGLAGYNEQFF

clone_size: few
j_call: TRBJ2-4
v_call: TRBV7-9
d_call: TRBD1
cdr3_nt: TGTGCCAGCAGTAGGACAGGTGACCTAGCCAAAAACATTCAGTACTTC
cdr3_aa: CASSRTGDLAKNIQYF

clone_size: few
j_call: TRBJ2-5
v_call: TRBV10-3
d_call: .
cdr3_nt: TGTGCCACCAAAATCTCGGAGGGCACGGAGACCCAGTACTTC
cdr3_aa: CATKISEGTETQYF

clone_size: many
j_call: TRBJ2-3
v_call: TRBV9
d_call: .
cdr3_nt: TGTGCCAGCAGCGCTGAGGGCAACACAGATACGCAGTATTTT
cdr3_aa: CASSAEGNTDTQYF

clone_size: .
j_call: TRBJ2-1
v_call: TRBV4-3
d_call: .
cdr3_nt: TGCGCCAGCAGCCAAGGCCGAGCGGGCTCCTACAATGAGCAGTTCTTC
cdr3_aa: CASSQGRAGSYNEQFF

clone_size: .
j_call: TRBJ1-1
v_call: TRBV7-8
d_call: .
cdr3_nt: TGTGCCAGCAGTCCGAGGGGGTTGAACACTGAAGCTTTCTTT
cdr3_aa: CASSPRGLNTEAFF

clone_size: .
j_call: TRBJ2-7
v_call: TRBV28
d_call: .
cdr3_nt: TGTGCCAGCAGTTTAGGATCCCCCTACGAGCAGTACTTC
cdr3_aa: CASSLGSPYEQYF

clone_size: .
j_call: TRBJ2-2
v_call: TRBV27
d_call: .
cdr3_nt: TGTGCCAGCAGTTTATTCTGGGGCAACACCGGGGAGCTGTTTTTT
cdr3_aa: CASSLFWGNTGELFF

clone_size: .
j_call: TRBJ2-1
v_call: TRBV18
d_call: .
cdr3_nt: TGTGCCAGCTCACCTTCATTTTCGGAGCGACCGAGCTCCTACAATGAGCAGTTCTTC
cdr3_aa: CASSPSFSERPSSYNEQFF

clone_size: few
j_call: TRBJ1-3
v_call: TRBV29-1
d_call: .
cdr3_nt: TGCAGCGTGGCGGGACTGACCGAAAACACCATATATTTT
cdr3_aa: CSVAGLTENTIYF

clone_size: .
j_call: TRBJ2-7
v_call: TRBV4-1
d_call: .
cdr3_nt: TGCGCCAGCAGCCCAACGACCCGGAGCTCCTACGAGCAGTACTTC
cdr3_aa: CASSPTTRSSYEQYF

clone_size: .
j_call: TRBJ2-2
v_call: TRBV9
d_call: .
cdr3_nt: TGTGCCAGCAGCAGCCGCGGTGGGGTTAACACCGGGGAGCTGTTTTTT
cdr3_aa: CASSSRGGVNTGELFF

clone_size: .
j_call: TRBJ2-3
v_call: TRBV7-8
d_call: TRBD2
cdr3_nt: TGTGCCAGCAGCTCAGTGGCTAGCGGCCCGAACCCCACAGATACGCAGTATTTT
cdr3_aa: CASSSVASGPNPTDTQYF

clone_size: .
j_call: TRBJ1-1
v_call: TRBV7-9
d_call: .
cdr3_nt: TGTGCCAGCAGGGACGCGAACACTGAAGCTTTCTTT
cdr3_aa: CASRDANTEAFF

clone_size: once
j_call: TRBJ2-5
v_call: TRBV7-9
d_call: .
cdr3_nt: TGTGCCAGCGATTTCAGGGAGACCCAGTACTTC
cdr3_aa: CASDFRETQYF

clone_size: .
j_call: TRBJ1-6
v_call: TRBV5-6
d_call: .
cdr3_nt: TGTGCCAGCAGCTTGAAGGTTGGCACCCTCCACTTT
cdr3_aa: CASSLKVGTLHF

clone_size: .
j_call: TRBJ2-7
v_call: TRBV30
d_call: .
cdr3_nt: TGTGCCTGGAGTGTACAAGGGACAAACGAGCAGTACTTC
cdr3_aa: CAWSVQGTNEQYF